The sequence of this T cell receptor beta chain was determined in a study of T cells in Graves' hyperthyroidism and ophthalmopathy. As for this clonotype: Its antigen is not known.

From RNA transcripts, TCR beta CDR3 regions were amplified. The primer set for the first-round RT-PCR of the TCR CDR3 was HTBI. Using its own MiXCR run on the multiplex PCR reads, TCRdb lists one record per CDR3 protein. Among 550,000 to 600,000 distinct CDR3 sequences listed, under 60% were seen once. J gave up 6 bases and V 4 bases, and 8 bases lay outside the gene matches. The CDR3 loop spans 16 amino acids. The germline CDR1 and CDR2 sequences are SNHLY and FYNNEI. Study-level points and caveats: Most clonotypes expanded in the thyroid (above 0.001) were also present in blood.

Those patients with uncontrolled infection, other autoimmune disease, pregnancy or lactation were excluded. Material: peripheral blood or thyroid tissue (not recorded which). This TCR was recovered from an adult woman with Graves' disease, either hyperthyroidism or ophthalmopathy (not recorded which). The chain employs TRBV2 and TRBJ2-2; 10 positions agree with TRBD1. The CDR3 region has the DNA TGTGCCAGCAGTGGCCCGGGACAGGGGATGGCCGGGGAGCTGTTTTTT. This codes for CASSGPGQGMAGELFF.